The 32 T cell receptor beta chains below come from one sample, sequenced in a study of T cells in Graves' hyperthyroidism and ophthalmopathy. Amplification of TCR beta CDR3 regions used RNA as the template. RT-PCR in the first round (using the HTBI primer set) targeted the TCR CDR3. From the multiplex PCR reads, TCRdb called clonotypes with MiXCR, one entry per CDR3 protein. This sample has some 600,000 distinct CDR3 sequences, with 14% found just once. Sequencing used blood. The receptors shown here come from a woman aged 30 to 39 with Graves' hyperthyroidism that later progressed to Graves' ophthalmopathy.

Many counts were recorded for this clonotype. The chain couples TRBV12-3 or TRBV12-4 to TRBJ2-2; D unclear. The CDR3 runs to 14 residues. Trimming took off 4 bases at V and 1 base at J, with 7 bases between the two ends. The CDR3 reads CASSYEMNTGELFF. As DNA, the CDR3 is TGTGCCAGCAGTTACGAGATGAACACCGGGGAGCTGTTTTTT.

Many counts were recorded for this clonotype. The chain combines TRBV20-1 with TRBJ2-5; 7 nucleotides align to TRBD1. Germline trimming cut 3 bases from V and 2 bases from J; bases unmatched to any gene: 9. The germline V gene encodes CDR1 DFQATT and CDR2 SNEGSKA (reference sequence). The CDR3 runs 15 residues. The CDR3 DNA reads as TGCAGTGCTAGCGAATACCCGACAGGGCAAGAGACCCAGTACTTC. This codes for CSASEYPTGQETQYF.

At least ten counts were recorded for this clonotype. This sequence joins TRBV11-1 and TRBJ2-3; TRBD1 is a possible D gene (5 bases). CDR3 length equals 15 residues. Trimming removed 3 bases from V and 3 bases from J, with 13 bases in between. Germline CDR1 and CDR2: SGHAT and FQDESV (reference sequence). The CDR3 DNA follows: TGTGCCAGCAGCTTGGCAGGGCTGGGGACAGATACGCAGTATTTT. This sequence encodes CASSLAGLGTDTQYF.

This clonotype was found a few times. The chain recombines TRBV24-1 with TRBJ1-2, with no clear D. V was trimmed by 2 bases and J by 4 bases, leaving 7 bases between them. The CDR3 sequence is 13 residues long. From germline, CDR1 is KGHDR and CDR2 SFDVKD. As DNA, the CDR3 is TGTGCCACCAGTGATTCGGACTTCTATGGCTACACCTTC. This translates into CATSDSDFYGYTF.

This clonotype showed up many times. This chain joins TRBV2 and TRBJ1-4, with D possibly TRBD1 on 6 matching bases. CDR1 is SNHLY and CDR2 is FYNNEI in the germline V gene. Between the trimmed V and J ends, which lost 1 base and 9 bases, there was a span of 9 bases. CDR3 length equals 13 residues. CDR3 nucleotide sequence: TGTGCCAGCAGTGAAGATACAGGGAAAAAACTGTTTTTT. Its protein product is CASSEDTGKKLFF.

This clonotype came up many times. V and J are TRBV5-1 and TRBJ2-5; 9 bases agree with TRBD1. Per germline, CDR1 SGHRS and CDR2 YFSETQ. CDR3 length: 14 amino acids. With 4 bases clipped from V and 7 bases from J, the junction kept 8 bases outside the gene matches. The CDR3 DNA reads TGCGCCAGCAGCGTGGGACAGGGAAAAGGGACCCAGTACTTC. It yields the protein CASSVGQGKGTQYF.

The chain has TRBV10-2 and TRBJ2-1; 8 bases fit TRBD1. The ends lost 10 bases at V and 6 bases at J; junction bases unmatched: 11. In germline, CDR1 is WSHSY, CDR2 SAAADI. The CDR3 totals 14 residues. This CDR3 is CAILDRGIGNEQFF. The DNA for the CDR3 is TGCGCCATCCTTGACAGGGGTATCGGCAATGAGCAGTTCTTC.

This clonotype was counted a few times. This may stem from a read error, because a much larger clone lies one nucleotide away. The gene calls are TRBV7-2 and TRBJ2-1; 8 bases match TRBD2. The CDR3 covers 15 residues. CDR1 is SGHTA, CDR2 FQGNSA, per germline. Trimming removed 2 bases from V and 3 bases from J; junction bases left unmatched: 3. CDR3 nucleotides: TGTGCCAGCAGCTTAAGGCGGGAGGTCTACAATGAGCAGTTCTTC. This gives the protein CASSLRREVYNEQFF.

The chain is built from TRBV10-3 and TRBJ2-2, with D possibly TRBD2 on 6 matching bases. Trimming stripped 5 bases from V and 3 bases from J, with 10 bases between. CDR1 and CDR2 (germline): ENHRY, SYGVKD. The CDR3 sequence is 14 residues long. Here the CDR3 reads CAISLERDTGELFF. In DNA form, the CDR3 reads TGTGCCATCAGTTTGGAGCGGGACACCGGGGAGCTGTTTTTT.

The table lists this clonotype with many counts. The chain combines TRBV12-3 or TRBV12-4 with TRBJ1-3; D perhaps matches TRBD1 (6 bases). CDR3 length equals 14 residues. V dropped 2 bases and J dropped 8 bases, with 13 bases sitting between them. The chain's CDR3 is CASSLSAGEDTIYF. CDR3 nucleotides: TGTGCCAGCAGTTTATCCGCAGGGGAGGACACCATATATTTT.

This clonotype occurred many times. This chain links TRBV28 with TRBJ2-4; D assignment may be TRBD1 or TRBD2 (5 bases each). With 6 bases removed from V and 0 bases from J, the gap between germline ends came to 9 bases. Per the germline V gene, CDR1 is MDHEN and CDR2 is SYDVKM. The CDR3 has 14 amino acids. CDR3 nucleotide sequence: TGTGCCAGCAGGACGGGGCTAGCCAAAAACATTCAGTACTTC. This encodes CASRTGLAKNIQYF.

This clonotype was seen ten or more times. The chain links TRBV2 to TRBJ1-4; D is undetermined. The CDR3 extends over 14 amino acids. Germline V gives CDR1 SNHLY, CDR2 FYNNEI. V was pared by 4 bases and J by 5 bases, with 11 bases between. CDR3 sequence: CASSVGRLNEKLFF. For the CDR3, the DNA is TGTGCCAGCAGTGTAGGTCGGTTAAATGAAAAACTGTTTTTT.

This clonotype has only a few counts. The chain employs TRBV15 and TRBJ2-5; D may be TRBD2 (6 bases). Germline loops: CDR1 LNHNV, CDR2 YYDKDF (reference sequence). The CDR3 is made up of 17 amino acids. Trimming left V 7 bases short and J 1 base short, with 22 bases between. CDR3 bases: TGTGCCACCACTCCGGGACTGTGGTACGAGGGCCAAGAGACCCAGTACTTC. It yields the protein CATTPGLWYEGQETQYF.

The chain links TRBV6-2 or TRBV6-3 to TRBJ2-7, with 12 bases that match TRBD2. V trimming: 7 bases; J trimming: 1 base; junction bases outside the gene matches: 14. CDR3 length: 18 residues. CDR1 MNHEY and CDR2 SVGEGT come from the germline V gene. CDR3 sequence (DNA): TGTGCCAGCATGACGCAGGCTAGCGGGAGGGCCGGGTCCTACGAGCAGTACTTC. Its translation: CASMTQASGRAGSYEQYF.

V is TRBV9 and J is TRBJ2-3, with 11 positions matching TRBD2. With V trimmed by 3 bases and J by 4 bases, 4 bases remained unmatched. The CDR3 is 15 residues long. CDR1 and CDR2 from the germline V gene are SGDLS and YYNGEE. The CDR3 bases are TGTGCCAGCAGCGCCTTACTAGCGGGGGCAGATACGCAGTATTTT. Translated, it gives CASSALLAGADTQYF.

The CDR3 DNA reads TGTGCCAGCAGCCCCTTTGAGCAGGGGGGCACTGAAGCTTTCTTT. Protein product: CASSPFEQGGTEAFF. The rearrangement uses TRBV4-2 and TRBJ1-1; TRBD1 aligns across 7 bases. The CDR3 is 15 amino acids. Germline assignment: CDR1 LGHNA and CDR2 YNFKEQ. V lost 4 bases, J lost 4 bases, and 9 bases stayed unmatched.

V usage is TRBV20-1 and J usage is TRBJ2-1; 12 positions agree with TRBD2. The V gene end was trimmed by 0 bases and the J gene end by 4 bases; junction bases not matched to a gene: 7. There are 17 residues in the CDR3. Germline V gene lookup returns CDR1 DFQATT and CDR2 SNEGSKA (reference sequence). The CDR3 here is CSAREPSGRGGYNEQFF. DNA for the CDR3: TGCAGTGCTAGAGAGCCTAGCGGGAGGGGGGGGTACAATGAGCAGTTCTTC.

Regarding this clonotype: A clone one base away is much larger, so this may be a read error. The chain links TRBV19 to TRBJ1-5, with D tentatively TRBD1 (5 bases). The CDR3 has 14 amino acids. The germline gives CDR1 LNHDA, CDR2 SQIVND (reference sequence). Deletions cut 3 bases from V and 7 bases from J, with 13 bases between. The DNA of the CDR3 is TGTGCCAGTAGTATCAGGCAGGGCTTGCAGCCCCAGCATTTT. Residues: CASSIRQGLQPQHF.

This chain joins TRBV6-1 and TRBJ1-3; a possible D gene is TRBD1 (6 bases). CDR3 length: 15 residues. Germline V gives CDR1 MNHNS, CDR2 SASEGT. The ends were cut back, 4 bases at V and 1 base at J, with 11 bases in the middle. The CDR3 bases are TGTGCCAGCAGTGTCACCAGGGGTTCTGGAAACACCATATATTTT. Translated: CASSVTRGSGNTIYF.

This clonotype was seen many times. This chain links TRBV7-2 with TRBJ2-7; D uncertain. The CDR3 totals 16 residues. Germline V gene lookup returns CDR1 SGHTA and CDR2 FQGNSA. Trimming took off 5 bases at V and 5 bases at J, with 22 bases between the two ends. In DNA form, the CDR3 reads TGTGCCAGCAGCCCCTACACGGACCTTCTTGACGACGAGCAGTACTTC. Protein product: CASSPYTDLLDDEQYF.

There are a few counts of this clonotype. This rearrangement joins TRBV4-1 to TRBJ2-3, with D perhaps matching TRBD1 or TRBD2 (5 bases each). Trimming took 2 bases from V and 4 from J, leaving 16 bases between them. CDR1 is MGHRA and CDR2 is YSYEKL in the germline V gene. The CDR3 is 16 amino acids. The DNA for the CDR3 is TGCGCCAGCAGCCAAAGGGCGCAGGGAGATTCAGATACGCAGTATTTT. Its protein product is CASSQRAQGDSDTQYF.

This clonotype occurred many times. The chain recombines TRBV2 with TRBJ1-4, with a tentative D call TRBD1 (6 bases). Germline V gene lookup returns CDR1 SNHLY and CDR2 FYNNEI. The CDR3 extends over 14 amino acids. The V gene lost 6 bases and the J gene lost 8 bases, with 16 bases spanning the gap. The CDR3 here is CASSRDKVGEKLFF. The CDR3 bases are TGTGCCAGCAGCCGGGACAAGGTCGGGGAAAAACTGTTTTTT.

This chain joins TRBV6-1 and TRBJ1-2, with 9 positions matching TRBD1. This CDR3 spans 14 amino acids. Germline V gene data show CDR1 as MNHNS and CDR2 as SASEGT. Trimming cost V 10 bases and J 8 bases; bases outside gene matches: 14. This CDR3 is CATNQDRGLFGYTF. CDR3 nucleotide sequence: TGTGCCACCAACCAGGACAGGGGCTTATTCGGCTACACCTTC.

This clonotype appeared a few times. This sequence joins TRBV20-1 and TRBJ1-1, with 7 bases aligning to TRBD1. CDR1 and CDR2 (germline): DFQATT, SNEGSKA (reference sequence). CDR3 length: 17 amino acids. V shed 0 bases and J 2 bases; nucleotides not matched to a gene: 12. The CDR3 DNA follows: TGCAGTGCTAGAGAAGTGACAGGGTTAGGGGGAAACACTGAAGCTTTCTTT. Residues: CSAREVTGLGGNTEAFF.

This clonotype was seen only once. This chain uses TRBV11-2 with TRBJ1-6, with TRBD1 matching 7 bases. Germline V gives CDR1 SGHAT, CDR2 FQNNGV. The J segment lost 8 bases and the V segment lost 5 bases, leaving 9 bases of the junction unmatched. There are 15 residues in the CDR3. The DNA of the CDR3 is TGTGCCAGCAGCATCCCGGGACAGTTATATTCACCCCTCCACTTT. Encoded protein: CASSIPGQLYSPLHF.

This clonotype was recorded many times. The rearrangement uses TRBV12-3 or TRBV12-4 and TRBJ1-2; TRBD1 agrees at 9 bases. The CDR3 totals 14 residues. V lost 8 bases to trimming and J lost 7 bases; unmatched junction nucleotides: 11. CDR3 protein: CASGAGTGYGGYTF. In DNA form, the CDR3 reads TGTGCCAGCGGCGCCGGGACAGGGTATGGTGGCTACACCTTC.

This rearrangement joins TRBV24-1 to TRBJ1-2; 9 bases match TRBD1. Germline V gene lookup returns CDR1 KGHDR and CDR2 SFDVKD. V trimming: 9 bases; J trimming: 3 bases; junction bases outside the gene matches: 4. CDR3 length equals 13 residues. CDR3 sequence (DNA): TGTGCCACCGGTACAGGGGGCGACTATGGCTACACCTTC. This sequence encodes CATGTGGDYGYTF.

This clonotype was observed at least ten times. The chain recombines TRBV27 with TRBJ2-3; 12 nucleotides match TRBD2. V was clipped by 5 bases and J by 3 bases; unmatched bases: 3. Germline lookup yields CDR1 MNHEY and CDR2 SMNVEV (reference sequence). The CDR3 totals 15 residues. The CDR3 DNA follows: TGTGCCAGCAGTCACACTAGCGGGAGGACAGATACGCAGTATTTT. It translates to CASSHTSGRTDTQYF.

The CDR3 loop reads CASSQEGGQGSETQYF. The CDR3 coding sequence is TGCGCCAGCAGCCAAGAAGGCGGACAGGGGTCAGAGACCCAGTACTTC. The V call is TRBV4-1, the J call TRBJ2-5; TRBD1 matches 9 bases. CDR1 MGHRA and CDR2 YSYEKL come from the germline V gene. The CDR3 contains 16 residues. Trimming at V came to 0 bases and at J to 4 bases, leaving 6 bases not matched to a gene.

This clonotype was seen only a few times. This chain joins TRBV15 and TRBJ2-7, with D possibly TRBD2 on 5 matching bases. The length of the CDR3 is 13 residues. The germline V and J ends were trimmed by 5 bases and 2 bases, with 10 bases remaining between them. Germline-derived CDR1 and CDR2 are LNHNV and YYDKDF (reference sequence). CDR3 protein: CATSSDGTYEQYF. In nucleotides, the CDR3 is TGTGCCACCAGCTCCGACGGGACCTACGAGCAGTACTTC. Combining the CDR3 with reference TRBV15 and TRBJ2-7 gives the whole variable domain DAMVIQNPRYQVTQFGKPVTLSCSQTLNHNVMYWYQQKSSQAPKLLFHYYDKDFNNEADTPDNFQSRRPNTSFCFLDIRSPGLGDTAMYLCATSSDGTYEQYFGPGTRLTVT.

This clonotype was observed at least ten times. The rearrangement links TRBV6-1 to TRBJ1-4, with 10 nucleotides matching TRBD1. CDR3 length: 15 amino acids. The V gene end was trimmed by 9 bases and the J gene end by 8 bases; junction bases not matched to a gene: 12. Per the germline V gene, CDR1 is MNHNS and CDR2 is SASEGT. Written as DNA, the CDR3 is TGTGCCAGTTCGGGACAGGGGAGCGTGGCAGAAAAACTGTTTTTT. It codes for CASSGQGSVAEKLFF.

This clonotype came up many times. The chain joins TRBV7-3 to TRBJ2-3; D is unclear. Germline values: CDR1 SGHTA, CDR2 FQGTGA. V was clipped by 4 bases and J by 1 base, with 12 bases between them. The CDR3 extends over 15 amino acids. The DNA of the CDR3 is TGTGCCAGCAGCTCAATCGGACGTGGCACAGATACGCAGTATTTT. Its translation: CASSSIGRGTDTQYF. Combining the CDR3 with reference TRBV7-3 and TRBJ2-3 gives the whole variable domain GAGVSQTPSNKVTEKGKYVELRCDPISGHTALYWYRQSLGQGPEFLIYFQGTGAADDSGLPNDRFFAVRPEGSVSTLKIQRTERGDSAVYLCASSSIGRGTDTQYFGPGTRLTVL.